These 17 T cell receptor beta chains share one sample of origin, sequenced in a study of blood T cells in healthy people across ages. The authors ran a second PCR of about 6 to 11 cycles using a sample-barcoded 5' primer and a J-beta primer mix. TCRdb redid the calling of the 5' RACE reads with MiXCR, one entry per CDR3 protein. This table holds under 750,000 distinct CDR3 sequences, roughly 48% found once. Specimen: blood. Receptor source: a man older than 75 in good health.

The chain employs TRBV2 and TRBJ2-1; 10 bases agree with TRBD2. With V trimmed by 7 bases and J by 0 bases, 6 bases remained unmatched. CDR3 length equals 16 residues. Germline CDR1 is SNHLY and CDR2 is FYNNEI. This chain's CDR3 is CASISAGGGSYNEQFF. In DNA, the CDR3 is TGTGCCAGCATATCAGCGGGAGGGGGCTCCTACAATGAGCAGTTCTTC.

The chain couples TRBV7-9 to TRBJ1-5, with a weak D call TRBD1 (5 bases). The CDR3 totals 12 residues. Trimming stripped 3 bases from V and 6 bases from J, with 6 bases between. The germline gives CDR1 SEHNR, CDR2 FQNEAQ (reference sequence). This CDR3 reads CASSFQGQPQHF. The CDR3 DNA reads as TGTGCCAGCAGCTTTCAGGGTCAGCCCCAGCATTTT.

The chain couples TRBV9 to TRBJ2-1; D possibly corresponds to TRBD2 (6 bases). Near its end, the DNA agrees better with TRBJ2-7, so the J call may be wrong. Germline CDR1 SGDLS, CDR2 YYNGEE. The CDR3 is made up of 15 amino acids. The CDR3 bases are TGTGCCAGCAGCGTAGGCGGGGCAACCTACAATGAGCAGTACTTC. Its translation: CASSVGGATYNEQYF.

This chain joins TRBV28 and TRBJ2-7; a weak D match, TRBD1 (6 bases). Germline V CDR1 and CDR2: MDHEN, SYDVKM. V lost 5 bases to trimming and J lost 0 bases, with 17 bases between them. This CDR3 spans 16 amino acids. The CDR3 DNA follows: TGTGCCAGCAGTGCGAAGAGGGGGACCCCCTCCTACGAGCAGTACTTC. Its protein is CASSAKRGTPSYEQYF.

This clonotype was seen only a few times. V and J are TRBV28 and TRBJ2-3, with 7 bases that match TRBD2. This CDR3 has 13 residues. Germline V gene sequence: CDR1 MDHEN, CDR2 SYDVKM. V shed 6 bases and J 4 bases; nucleotides not matched to a gene: 4. In DNA, the CDR3 is TGTGCCAGCAGGTTTGGGGGGGCAGATACGCAGTATTTT. It yields the protein CASRFGGADTQYF.

The genes are TRBV10-3 and TRBJ2-6; D not certain. The germline V gene has CDR1 ENHRY and CDR2 SYGVKD. V lost 2 bases, J lost 3 bases, and 8 bases lay in between. The CDR3 is made up of 15 amino acids. This CDR3 reads CAISEPLRGANVLTF. CDR3 coding DNA: TGTGCCATCAGTGAGCCCCTACGTGGGGCCAACGTCCTGACTTTC.

The chain has TRBV7-2 and TRBJ1-1; 7 bases match TRBD1. The length of the CDR3 is 14 residues. Losses at the gene ends were 4 bases for V and 1 base for J; bases not matched to a gene: 3. Germline V gene lookup returns CDR1 SGHTA and CDR2 FQGNSA. The CDR3 region has the DNA TGTGCCAGCAGCTGGGGACAGCAGAACACTGAAGCTTTCTTT. Protein product: CASSWGQQNTEAFF.

This clonotype has only one observation. One base away lies a much larger clone, so this may be a sequencing read error. CDR3 nucleotides: TGTGCCAGCAGTTCGGGACTAGCGGTCCAAGAGACCCAGTACTTC. Encoded protein: CASSSGLAVQETQYF. The chain joins TRBV6-2 or TRBV6-3 to TRBJ2-7; 11 bases fit TRBD2. The J call may be faulty, since TRBJ2-5 better matches the DNA end. Germline V gene lookup returns CDR1 MNHEY and CDR2 SVGEGT. This CDR3 has 15 amino acids.

This rearrangement joins TRBV7-2 to TRBJ2-6; D unclear. The CDR3 is made up of 14 amino acids. The V gene's germline CDR1 is SGHTA and CDR2 FQGNSA. The germline V and J ends were trimmed by 5 bases and 2 bases, with 7 bases remaining between them. CDR3 sequence: CASSPPPGANVLTF. The CDR3 DNA reads as TGTGCCAGCAGCCCCCCCCCTGGGGCCAACGTCCTGACTTTC.

This sequence joins TRBV14 and TRBJ2-1; TRBD2 agrees at 10 bases. The germline V gene encodes CDR1 SGHDN and CDR2 FVKESK. Germline trimming cut 3 bases from V and 4 bases from J; bases unmatched to any gene: 3. The CDR3 runs 15 residues. The CDR3 here is CASSHWTSGYNEQFF. CDR3 bases: TGTGCCAGCAGCCACTGGACTAGCGGTTACAATGAGCAGTTCTTC.

The chain is built from TRBV18 and TRBJ2-5, with TRBD1 matching 9 bases. Germline assignment: CDR1 KGHSH and CDR2 LQKENI. Trimming at V came to 2 bases and at J to 5 bases, leaving 6 bases not matched to a gene. This CDR3 contains 15 residues. The CDR3 DNA reads as TGTGCCAGCTCACCAGGGACAGGGACGTGGGAGACCCAGTACTTC. It encodes CASSPGTGTWETQYF.

This clonotype was counted between two and nine times. The rearrangement joins TRBV20-1 to TRBJ1-1; 7 bases map to TRBD1. The CDR3 sequence is 12 residues long. The J segment lost 11 bases and the V segment lost 7 bases, leaving 13 bases of the junction unmatched. Germline CDR1 reads DFQATT; CDR2 reads SNEGSKA (reference sequence). CDR3 sequence (DNA): TGCAGTGTGGACCAGGGGGGGCTCTTCGCTTTCTTT. Its protein product is CSVDQGGLFAFF.

The rearrangement uses TRBV29-1 and TRBJ2-7, with D perhaps TRBD1 (5 bases). The V gene lost 7 bases and the J gene lost 3 bases, with 13 bases spanning the gap. The CDR3 loop spans 12 amino acids. Germline-derived CDR1 and CDR2 are SQVTM and ANQGSEA. The CDR3, as DNA: TGCAGCGCTGGACATGCTTACTACGAGCAGTACTTC. Translation gives CSAGHAYYEQYF.

On this clonotype itself: A much larger clone differs from this one at a single base, so this may be a read error. The chain links TRBV7-9 to TRBJ2-3, with D uncertain. CDR3 length: 15 residues. V was cut by 5 bases and J by 0 bases, with 12 bases left in between. Germline CDR1 is SEHNR and CDR2 is FQNEAQ (reference sequence). CDR3: CASSAAGISTDTQYF. The DNA for the CDR3 is TGTGCCAGCAGCGCTGCTGGGATCAGCACAGATACGCAGTATTTT. The whole variable domain, filled in from reference TRBV7-9 and TRBJ2-3, reads DTGVSQNPRHKITKRGQNVTFRCDPISEHNRLYWYRQTLGQGPEFLTYFQNEAQLEKSRLLSDRFSAERPKGSFSTLEIQRTEQGDSAMYLCASSAAGISTDTQYFGPGTRLTVL.

The CDR3 loop is CASSYTGTELFF. CDR3 bases: TGTGCCAGCAGTTACACCGGAACGGAGCTGTTTTTT. The gene calls are TRBV6-5 and TRBJ1-4, with D unclear. TRBJ2-2 explains the end of the DNA better; the J call may be wrong. In germline, CDR1 is MNHEY, CDR2 SVGAGI. The CDR3 contains 12 residues.

This chain uses TRBV3-1 with TRBJ2-1, with 11 bases fitting TRBD2. V was pared by 6 bases and J by 6 bases, with 7 bases of the junction left unmatched. The CDR3 extends over 15 amino acids. The V gene's germline CDR1 is LGHDT and CDR2 YNNKEL (reference sequence). CDR3 in amino acids: CASREGTSGRNEQFF. The CDR3 DNA reads as TGTGCCAGCAGGGAAGGGACTAGCGGCCGCAATGAGCAGTTCTTC.

This clonotype has a count of ten or more. The V call is TRBV6-5, the J call TRBJ2-3; 7 nucleotides align to TRBD2. The germline V gene has CDR1 MNHEY and CDR2 SVGAGI. The V and J ends lost 6 bases and 7 bases, in that order; junction bases with no gene match: 16. The length of the CDR3 is 16 residues. Here the CDR3 reads CASSPPWAGDVHTQYF. In DNA, the CDR3 is TGTGCCAGCAGCCCCCCGTGGGCGGGAGATGTTCATACGCAGTATTTT.